The source of this T cell receptor beta chain is a study of T cell repertoires in cytomegalovirus infection. Across the whole study: A matching HLA type, together with CMV infection, was signaled by public TCR beta signatures. General study results and limits: Ex vivo, HLA-C-restricted CMV-specific TCR beta clonotypes prevailed over the rest of the response.

Via MiXCR, TCRdb re-called the reads, giving one row per CDR3 protein. The sample consists of some 400,000 distinct CDR3 sequences, approximately 30% of them appearing once. This CDR3 region has 16 residues. Germline V gene sequence: CDR1 SGHVS, CDR2 FNYEAQ. V was clipped by 6 bases and J by 1 base; unmatched bases: 5. The table lists this clonotype with many counts. Its antigen is unknown. The sequenced material came from PBMCs. The chain employs TRBV7-6 and TRBJ2-5, with 13 bases lining up with TRBD2. The TCR was taken from a human donor in good health (CMV status not recorded). Some clones in this sample may be carry-over from other donors' samples. The CDR3 protein is CASSRTSGGIQETQYF. In DNA, the CDR3 is TGTGCCAGCAGTAGGACTAGCGGGGGAATCCAAGAGACCCAGTACTTC.